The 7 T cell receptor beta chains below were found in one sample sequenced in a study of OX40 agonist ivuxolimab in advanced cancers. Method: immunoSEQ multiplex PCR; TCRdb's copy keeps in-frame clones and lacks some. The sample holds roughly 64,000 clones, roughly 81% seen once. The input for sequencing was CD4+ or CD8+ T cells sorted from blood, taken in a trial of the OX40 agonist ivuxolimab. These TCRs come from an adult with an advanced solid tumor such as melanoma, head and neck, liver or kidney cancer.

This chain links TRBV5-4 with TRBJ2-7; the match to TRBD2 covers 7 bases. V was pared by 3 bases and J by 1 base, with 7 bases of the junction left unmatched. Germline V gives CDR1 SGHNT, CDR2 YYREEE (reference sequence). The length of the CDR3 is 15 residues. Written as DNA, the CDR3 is TGTGCCAGCAGCTCCCGGCGGGAGCTATCCTACGAGCAGTACTTC. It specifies CASSSRRELSYEQYF. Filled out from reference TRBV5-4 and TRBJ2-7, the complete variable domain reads ETGVTQSPTHLIKTRGQQVTLRCSSQSGHNTVSWYQQALGQGPQFIFQYYREEENGRGNFPPRFSGLQFPNYSSELNVNALELDDSALYLCASSSRRELSYEQYFGPGTRLTVT.

CDR3 amino acids: CASSLGQGVGGEAFF. CDR3 nucleotides: TGCGCCAGCAGCTTGGGACAGGGGGTCGGAGGTGAAGCTTTCTTT. The chain links TRBV5-1 to TRBJ1-1; the match to TRBD1 covers 9 bases. This CDR3 is built from 15 residues. The germline V gene has CDR1 SGHRS and CDR2 YFSETQ. V lost 0 bases to trimming and J lost 7 bases; unmatched junction nucleotides: 7.

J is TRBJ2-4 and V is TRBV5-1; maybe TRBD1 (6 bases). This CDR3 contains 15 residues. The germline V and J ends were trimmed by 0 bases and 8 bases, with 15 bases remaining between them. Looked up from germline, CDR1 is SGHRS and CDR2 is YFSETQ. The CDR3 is CASSLAKGVGDIQYF. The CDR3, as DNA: TGCGCCAGCAGCTTGGCCAAGGGGGTGGGCGACATTCAGTACTTC.

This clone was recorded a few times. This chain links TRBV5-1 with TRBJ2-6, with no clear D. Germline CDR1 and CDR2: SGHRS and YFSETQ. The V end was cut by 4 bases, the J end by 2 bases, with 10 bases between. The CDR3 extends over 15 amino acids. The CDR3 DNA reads TGCGCCAGCAGCCGAGGAAGCACTGGGGCCAACGTCCTGACTTTC. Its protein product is CASSRGSTGANVLTF.

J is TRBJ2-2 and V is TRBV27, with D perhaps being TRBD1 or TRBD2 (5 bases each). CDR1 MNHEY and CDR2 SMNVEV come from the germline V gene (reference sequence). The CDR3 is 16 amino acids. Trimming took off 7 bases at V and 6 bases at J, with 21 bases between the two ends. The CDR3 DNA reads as TGTGCCAGCACCCCCGAGCAGGGCGGGTTCGCCGGGGAGCTGTTTTTT. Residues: CASTPEQGGFAGELFF.

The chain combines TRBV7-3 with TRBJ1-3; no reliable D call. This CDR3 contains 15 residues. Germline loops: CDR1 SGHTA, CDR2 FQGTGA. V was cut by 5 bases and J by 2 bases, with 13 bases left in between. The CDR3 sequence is CASSLGLDPGNTIYF. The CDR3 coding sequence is TGTGCCAGCAGCCTAGGGTTGGACCCTGGAAACACCATATATTTT.

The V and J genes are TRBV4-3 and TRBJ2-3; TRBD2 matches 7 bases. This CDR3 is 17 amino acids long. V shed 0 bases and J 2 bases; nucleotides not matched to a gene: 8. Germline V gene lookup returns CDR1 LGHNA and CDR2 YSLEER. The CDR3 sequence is CASSQEGEGMITDTQYF. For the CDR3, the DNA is TGCGCCAGCAGCCAAGAAGGGGAGGGGATGATCACAGATACGCAGTATTTT.